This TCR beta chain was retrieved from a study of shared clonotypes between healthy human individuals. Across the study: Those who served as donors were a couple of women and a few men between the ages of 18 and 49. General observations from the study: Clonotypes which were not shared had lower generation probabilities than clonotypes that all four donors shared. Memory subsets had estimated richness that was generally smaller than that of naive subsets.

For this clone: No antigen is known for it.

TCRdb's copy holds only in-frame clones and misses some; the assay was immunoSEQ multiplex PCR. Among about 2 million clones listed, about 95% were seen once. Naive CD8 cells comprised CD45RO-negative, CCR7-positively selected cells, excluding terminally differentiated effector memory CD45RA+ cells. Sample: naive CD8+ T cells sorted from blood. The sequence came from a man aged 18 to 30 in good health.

The CDR3 spells CATSKGVRETQYF. The CDR3 region has the DNA TGTGCCACATCGAAGGGCGTCCGGGAGACCCAGTACTTC. This chain connects TRBV6-1 to TRBJ2-5; D gene ambiguous. CDR1 is MNHNS, CDR2 SASEGT, per germline. CDR3 size: 13 residues. With 10 bases removed from V and 5 bases from J, the gap between germline ends came to 17 bases.